This TCR beta chain derives from a study of PD-1 blockade in classical Hodgkin lymphoma. General study findings and limits: Newly diagnosed patients reportedly had lower baseline TCR diversity than healthy donors. Whatever underlies the repertoire differences (possibly disease activity or prior therapy) remains undefined.

A note on this clone: Its antigen is unidentified.

Stated time point: newly diagnosed, previously untreated cHL patient sample. Purified CD4+ T cells were obtained from thawed PBMCs through magnetic negative selection. Untreated, newly diagnosed classical Hodgkin lymphoma PBMCs were used for comparison. Profiled with immunoSEQ multiplex PCR; TCRdb holds only in-frame clones, not every one. The sample contains some 34,000 clones, around nine tenths of which appear only once. V was clipped by 2 bases and J by 0 bases, with 11 bases between them. Looked up from germline, CDR1 is MNHNS and CDR2 is SASEGT. The CDR3 runs 15 residues. Sequencing input: CD4+ T cells from blood. The clonotype was recovered from a human donor with classical Hodgkin lymphoma. This chain connects TRBV6-1 to TRBJ2-7; D might be TRBD2 (5 bases). The CDR3: CASSETSGLSYEQYF. The CDR3 region has the DNA TGTGCCAGCAGTGAAACGAGCGGACTCTCCTACGAGCAGTACTTC.